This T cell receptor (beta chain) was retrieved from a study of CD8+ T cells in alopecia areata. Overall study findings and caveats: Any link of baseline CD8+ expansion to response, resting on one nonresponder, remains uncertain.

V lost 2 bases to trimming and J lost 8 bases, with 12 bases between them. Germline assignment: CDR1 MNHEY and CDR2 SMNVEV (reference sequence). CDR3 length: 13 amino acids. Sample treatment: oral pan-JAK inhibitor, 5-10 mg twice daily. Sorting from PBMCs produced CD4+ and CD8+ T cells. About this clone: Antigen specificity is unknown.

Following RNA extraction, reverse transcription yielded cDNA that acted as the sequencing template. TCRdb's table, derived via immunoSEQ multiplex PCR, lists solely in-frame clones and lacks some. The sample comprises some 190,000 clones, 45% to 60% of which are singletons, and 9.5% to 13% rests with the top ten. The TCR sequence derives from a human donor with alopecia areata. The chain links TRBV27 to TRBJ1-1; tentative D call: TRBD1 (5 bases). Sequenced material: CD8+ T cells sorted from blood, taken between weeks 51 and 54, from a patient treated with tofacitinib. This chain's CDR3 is CASSLEKGLEAFF. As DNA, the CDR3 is TGTGCCAGCAGTTTAGAGAAGGGGTTAGAAGCTTTCTTT.